This T cell receptor (beta chain) derives from a study of vaccination and CD4 T cells after COVID-19. About the research overall: The convalescents were made up of six males and four females, two of whom were Hispanic.

Findings and caveats of the study: There were relatively few convalescent patients studied, and there were no early post-infection timepoints.

The Oncomine TCR Beta short-read assay generated sequence data from the DNA of cultured CD4+ T cells. Using the QIAamp micro DNA kit, genomic DNA was extracted from the CD4+ T cells that had been cultured. TCRdb independently ran MiXCR on the PCR reads; one entry per CDR3 protein. Of about 29,000 distinct CDR3 sequences in the sample, approximately 62% were seen once. With regard to this clonotype: The antigen is not known.

The treatment here: roughly 10-day PBMC culture with coronavirus spike peptide pools or control peptides (ViraFEST assay). The CDR3 contains 14 residues. CDR1 is GTSNPN, CDR2 SVGIG, per germline (reference sequence). Trimming took 0 bases from V and 6 from J, leaving 9 bases between them. The sequences come from CD4+ T cells from blood, cultured in vitro, collected after SARS-CoV-2 vaccination. The clonotype comes from a human donor who received a COVID-19 vaccine. The chain combines TRBV30 with TRBJ1-6; D unclear. CDR3 sequence: CAWSVSLGNSPLHF. DNA for the CDR3: TGTGCCTGGAGTGTAAGCCTTGGTAATTCACCCCTCCACTTT.